This is a list of T cell receptor beta chains from one sample in a study of cytomegalovirus exposure and HLA in healthy donors. Clones were read by immunoSEQ multiplex PCR, and TCRdb kept only the in-frame ones, dropping some. In total, the table holds about 100,000 clones. Sequencing input: PBMCs. Receptor source: a girl between 10 and 17 years old in good health and CMV-seropositive. Each CDR3 is given with its conserved first and last residue. Fields, in order: J gene, V gene, D gene, CDR3 DNA, CDR3 protein. A D gene is named only where the DNA matches it firmly.

TRBJ2-7	TRBV7-9	-	TGTGCCAGCAGCTTAGGCAGGCGGGACGCCTACGAGCAGTACTTC	CASSLGRRDAYEQYF
TRBJ2-7	TRBV6-1	TRBD1	TGTGCCAGCAGTGAAGGACAGGGCATGCCCTACGAGCAGTACTTC	CASSEGQGMPYEQYF
TRBJ2-1	TRBV18	TRBD1	TGTGCCAGCTCACTCACCGGGACAGGGGATGAGCAGTTCTTC	CASSLTGTGDEQFF
TRBJ2-2	TRBV19	-	TGTGCCAGTAGTATAGACACCCGGGGTGGCGGGGAGCTGTTTTTT	CASSIDTRGGGELFF
TRBJ1-1	TRBV7-3	-	TGTGCCAGCAGCCAAAAGGCGGGGGGTAAAGCTTTCTTT	CASSQKAGGKAFF
TRBJ2-7	TRBV6-1	-	TGTGCCAGCAGTGCCTTCCTCGAGCAGTACTTC	CASSAFLEQYF
TRBJ2-5	TRBV6-5	TRBD2	TGTGCCAGCACGGGAGGGGCGGGGGAGACCCAGTACTTC	CASTGGAGETQYF
TRBJ2-7	TRBV19	-	TGTGCCACCAGAAGGGGTACGATCTACGAGCAGTACTTC	CATRRGTIYEQYF
TRBJ2-1	TRBV7-2	-	TGTGCCAGCAGCCCACCTAGCGGACAGGGCCGATACAATGAGCAGTTCTTC	CASSPPSGQGRYNEQFF
TRBJ1-4	TRBV4-2	TRBD1	TGTGCCAGCAGCCAAGATGGGACAGGTGGATTTGCAACTAATGAAAAACTGTTTTTT	CASSQDGTGGFATNEKLFF
TRBJ1-4	TRBV30	-	TGTGCCTGGAGTCTGGGGGCAGGAACAGTGGAAAAACTGTTTTTT	CAWSLGAGTVEKLFF
TRBJ2-3	TRBV7-3	-	TGTGCCAGCAGCCCGGGTGGCAGAGATAGCACAGATACGCAGTATTTT	CASSPGGRDSTDTQYF
TRBJ2-2	TRBV11-1	-	TGTGCCAGCAGCGTCCGTTACCCGGTCCATAAGAACACCGGGGAGCTGTTTTTT	CASSVRYPVHKNTGELFF
TRBJ1-2	TRBV30	-	TGTGCCTTGAATCCGGGACACAGCTATGGCTACACCTTC	CALNPGHSYGYTF
TRBJ1-2	TRBV25-1	-	TGTGCCAGCAGTGAACCGGGACTGGAGTCTAATGGCTACACCTTC	CASSEPGLESNGYTF
TRBJ1-1	TRBV6-5	-	TGTGCCAGCAGTCCTGAGTTTCGTAGGACAGATGAAGCTTTCTTT	CASSPEFRRTDEAFF
TRBJ2-4	TRBV7-2	TRBD1	TGTGCCAGCAGCGTTGACAGGGCCCCCAAAAACATTCAGTACTTC	CASSVDRAPKNIQYF
TRBJ2-2	TRBV7-3	-	TGTGCCAGCAGAGACTCGAACACCGGGGAGCTGTTTTTT	CASRDSNTGELFF
TRBJ2-3	TRBV18	TRBD2	TGTGCCAGCTCACCACCGCTGGGACTAGCGGGCACAGATACGCAGTATTTT	CASSPPLGLAGTDTQYF
TRBJ2-3	TRBV7-8	TRBD2	TGTGCCAGCAGTCATTATAGCGGGGGTACAGATACGCAGTATTTT	CASSHYSGGTDTQYF
TRBJ1-1	TRBV6-1	TRBD1	TGTGCCAGCAGTGAACGACAGGGAACTGAAGCTTTCTTT	CASSERQGTEAFF
TRBJ2-2	TRBV5-1	-	TGCGCCAGCAGCTTGGACAGCACGAACACCGGGGAGCTGTTTTTT	CASSLDSTNTGELFF
TRBJ1-6	TRBV6-6	-	TGTGCCAGCAGTTACTCGGGGCACTCACCCCTCCACTTT	CASSYSGHSPLHF
TRBJ2-7	TRBV6-5	-	TGTGCCAGTGGGGGGACAGCAAACGAGCAGTACTTC	CASGGTANEQYF
TRBJ2-7	TRBV2	-	TGTGCCAGCCTAGGGAGATCCTACGAGCAGTACTTC	CASLGRSYEQYF
TRBJ1-2	TRBV7-2	TRBD1	TGTGCCAGCAGCTTAGAACAGGGGGGGGGTGGCTACACCTTC	CASSLEQGGGGYTF
TRBJ1-6	TRBV28	-	TGTGCCAGCAGTCCGAACAGGGTACGCGTTTCACCCCTCCACTTT	CASSPNRVRVSPLHF
TRBJ1-3	TRBV6-5	-	TGTGCCAGCAGCCCGCCCGGGAGGGAAGGAAACACCATATATTTT	CASSPPGREGNTIYF
TRBJ1-2	TRBV30	-	TGTGCCTGGAGTGCGGGATTCTATGGCTACACCTTC	CAWSAGFYGYTF
TRBJ2-3	TRBV7-2	TRBD1	TGTGCCAGCACCAAACGAACAGGGGGCTTGTTGGATACGCAGTATTTT	CASTKRTGGLLDTQYF
TRBJ2-2	TRBV5-6	TRBD2	TGTGCCAGCAAGACGGGGGGGACCGGGGAGCTGTTTTTT	CASKTGGTGELFF